The 5 T cell receptor beta chains given below trace back to one sample, sequenced in a study of naive and memory T cell subsets. An equimolar mix of two oligonucleotides served as the beta constant-region primer for TRBC1 and TRBC2. TCRdb called the UMI-ligation and nested PCR reads again in MiXCR, with one record for every CDR3 protein. This table has under 100,000 distinct CDR3 sequences, about 7% appearing once. Sequencing used central memory CD4+ T cells from blood. These receptors came from a human donor in good health.

This clonotype has at least ten counts. The J gene is TRBJ1-2, the V gene TRBV3-1; D is unresolved. CDR3 size: 14 residues. Germline-derived CDR1 and CDR2 are LGHDT and YNNKEL (reference sequence). V shed 3 bases and J shed 3 bases, with 11 bases lying between them. The CDR3 sequence is CASSQKGGYYGYTF. DNA of the CDR3: TGTGCCAGCAGCCAGAAGGGCGGTTACTATGGCTACACCTTC.

In its sample, this clonotype was seen many times. The CDR3 reads CAREGSGANVLTF. CDR3 sequence (DNA): TGTGCCCGCGAGGGCTCTGGGGCCAACGTCCTGACTTTC. The chain uses TRBV30 and TRBJ2-6; perhaps TRBD2 as D (5 bases). CDR1 is GTSNPN, CDR2 SVGIG, per germline (reference sequence). V lost 8 bases and J lost 0, with 8 bases in between. CDR3 length equals 13 residues.

CDR3 sequence reads: CASSQAGGTQYF. The CDR3 DNA sequence: TGTGCCAGCAGCCAAGCAGGGGGGACCCAGTACTTC. The gene calls are TRBV3-1 and TRBJ2-5, with TRBD1 matching over 7 bases. Trimming cost V 1 base and J 7 bases; bases outside gene matches: 0. The germline CDR1 and CDR2 sequences are LGHDT and YNNKEL (reference sequence). This CDR3 spans 12 amino acids.

This clonotype is classed as medium-sized. This chain connects TRBV12-3 or TRBV12-4 to TRBJ1-5; TRBD1 aligns across 8 bases. Germline trimming cut 6 bases from V and 6 bases from J; bases unmatched to any gene: 10. The CDR3 is 15 residues long. The CDR3: CASSRTGGIGQPQHF. CDR3 coding DNA: TGTGCCAGCAGCCGTACAGGGGGAATCGGTCAGCCCCAGCATTTT.

This chain links TRBV20-1 with TRBJ2-3, with TRBD1 identical over 9 bases. Germline lookup yields CDR1 DFQATT and CDR2 SNEGSKA (reference sequence). V dropped 6 bases and J dropped 3; count of bases not matched to a gene: 13. The CDR3 runs to 16 residues. The CDR3 sequence is CSARSGTGFCTDTQYF. CDR3 DNA: TGCAGTGCCAGATCCGGGACAGGGTTTTGTACAGATACGCAGTATTTT.